The 15 T cell receptor beta chains below were found in one sample sequenced in a study of a mutant IDH1 vaccine in newly diagnosed glioma. This table comes from immunoSEQ multiplex PCR, and its TCRdb copy is limited to in-frame clones, with some not included. The repertoire holds tens of thousands of clones, with over 75% as singletons. Which antigens these TCRs recognize remains unknown. Specified time point: week 23, last vaccination. Topical imiquimod was applied with each vaccine dose, which held 300 ug of mutant IDH1 20-mer peptide. This material consisted of PBMCs, taken from a glioma patient whose treatment included an IDH1 peptide vaccine. The receptors were sampled from a man between 18 and 29 years old with glioma.

The rearrangement joins TRBV6-5 to TRBJ1-2, with D perhaps TRBD1 (5 bases). The CDR3 length is 13 residues. CDR1 is MNHEY, CDR2 SVGAGI, per germline. V lost 10 bases to trimming and J lost 8 bases, with 20 bases between them. Written as DNA, the CDR3 is TGTGCCACACGTGACAACAGGAAGGACGGCTACACCTTC. It translates to CATRDNRKDGYTF.

The rearrangement joins TRBV7-9 to TRBJ1-2, with D maybe TRBD1 (6 bases). The CDR3 is made up of 15 amino acids. The germline V gene has CDR1 SEHNR and CDR2 FQNEAQ (reference sequence). V lost 2 bases and J 4 bases, leaving 14 bases between the germline ends. DNA of the CDR3: TGTGCCAGCAGCTTAACCAGGGGCGGAGGCTATGGCTACACCTTC. Its translation is CASSLTRGGGYGYTF.

The rearrangement links TRBV6-5 to TRBJ1-2; 7 bases map to TRBD1. Looked up from germline, CDR1 is MNHEY and CDR2 is SVGAGI. The CDR3 sequence is 15 residues long. V dropped 5 bases and J dropped 3; count of bases not matched to a gene: 9. In nucleotides, the CDR3 is TGTGCCAGCAGTCCCCGACAGGGCGCAGACTATGGCTACACCTTC. As protein: CASSPRQGADYGYTF.

CDR3 region: CASRRAGTNNSPLHF. CDR3 coding DNA: TGTGCCAGCAGGCGGGCGGGGACCAATAATTCACCCCTCCACTTT. The chain carries TRBV6-5 and TRBJ1-6; weak D call: TRBD1 (5 bases). Germline V gene sequence: CDR1 MNHEY, CDR2 SVGAGI. This CDR3 has 15 residues. V dropped 6 bases and J dropped 5 bases, with 14 bases sitting between them.

This chain links TRBV30 with TRBJ2-1; 8 bases line up with TRBD1. Looked up from germline, CDR1 is GTSNPN and CDR2 is SVGIG (reference sequence). Trimming cost V 3 bases and J 6 bases; bases outside gene matches: 10. The CDR3 consists of 15 residues. CDR3 bases: TGTGCCTGGAGGGAGAGGACAGGGTTACTCAATGAGCAGTTCTTC. It encodes CAWRERTGLLNEQFF. Filled out from reference TRBV30 and TRBJ2-1, the complete variable domain reads SQTIHQWPATLVQPVGSPLSLECTVEGTSNPNLYWYRQAAGRGLQLLFYSVGIGQISSEVPQNLSASRPQDRQFILSSKKLLLSDSGFYLCAWRERTGLLNEQFFGPGTRLTVL.

The chain recombines TRBV4-3 with TRBJ1-5, with 10 bases lining up with TRBD1. Trimming took 5 bases from V and 7 from J; bases not matched to a gene: 8. The CDR3 has 15 residues. CDR1 and CDR2 from the germline V gene are LGHNA and YSLEER. CDR3 sequence reads: CASSDGTGAQQPQHF. The CDR3 nucleotides are TGCGCCAGCAGCGATGGGACAGGGGCGCAACAGCCCCAGCATTTT.

This chain uses TRBV6-1 with TRBJ1-2, with 10 bases matching TRBD1. The CDR3 has 15 amino acids. Germline V gives CDR1 MNHNS, CDR2 SASEGT. Germline trimming cut 5 bases from V and 2 bases from J; bases unmatched to any gene: 5. The CDR3, as DNA: TGTGCCAGCAGTCCCCAGGGACAGGGGAACTATGGCTACACCTTC. It specifies CASSPQGQGNYGYTF.

The chain is built from TRBV18 and TRBJ1-4, with unresolved D. Trimming cost V 7 bases and J 7 bases, with 13 bases left between them. There are 13 residues in the CDR3. The V gene's germline CDR1 is KGHSH and CDR2 LQKENI. The CDR3 protein is CASFEGRGEKLFF. The CDR3 nucleotides read TGTGCCAGCTTTGAAGGGAGAGGTGAAAAACTGTTTTTT.

For the CDR3, the DNA is TGTGCCAGCAGTACGCAGACAGCGGCTAACTATGGCTACACCTTC. Protein sequence: CASSTQTAANYGYTF. The V gene is TRBV27, the J gene TRBJ1-2, with D possibly matching TRBD1 (5 bases). There are 15 residues in the CDR3. Germline V gene sequence: CDR1 MNHEY, CDR2 SMNVEV (reference sequence). Trimming took 5 bases from V and 0 from J, leaving 13 bases between them.

The rearrangement joins TRBV27 to TRBJ2-7; D is uncertain. Germline loops: CDR1 MNHEY, CDR2 SMNVEV (reference sequence). CDR3 size: 11 residues. The ends were cut back, 2 bases at V and 4 bases at J, with 3 bases in the middle. The CDR3 reads CASSLGYEQYF. CDR3 coding DNA: TGTGCCAGCAGTTTAGGGTACGAGCAGTACTTC.

CDR3 amino acids: CASSQGQGAKTQYF. CDR3 in DNA: TGTGCCAGCAGCCAAGGACAGGGGGCAAAGACCCAGTACTTC. The rearrangement joins TRBV14 to TRBJ2-5, with TRBD1 identical over 10 bases. Trimming removed 1 base from V and 6 bases from J; junction bases left unmatched: 2. Germline V gene sequence: CDR1 SGHDN, CDR2 FVKESK. CDR3 length equals 14 residues.

This rearrangement joins TRBV7-2 to TRBJ2-7; no firm D call. V dropped 5 bases and J dropped 2 bases, with 7 bases sitting between them. The CDR3 sequence is 12 residues long. CDR1 is SGHTA, CDR2 FQGNSA, per germline. CDR3 sequence reads: CASSQFTYEQYF. CDR3 bases: TGTGCCAGCAGCCAGTTCACCTACGAGCAGTACTTC.

The rearrangement joins TRBV5-1 to TRBJ2-1; D is uncertain. The CDR3 runs to 15 residues. V lost 1 base to trimming and J lost 8 bases, with 16 bases between them. Germline V gives CDR1 SGHRS, CDR2 YFSETQ. CDR3 protein: CASSLQPTLQYEQFF. The CDR3 nucleotides are TGCGCCAGCAGCTTGCAGCCAACACTACAGTATGAGCAGTTCTTC.

For this clone: The same CDR3 also results from other DNA sequences found in this sample. The J gene is TRBJ2-5, the V gene TRBV5-6; D not certain. Trimming cost V 2 bases and J 4 bases, with 3 bases left between them. There are 11 residues in the CDR3. The germline CDR1 and CDR2 sequences are SGHDT and YYEEEE. CDR3 in DNA: TGTGCCAGCAGCTTAAGAGAGACCCAGTACTTC. It translates to CASSLRETQYF.

The chain recombines TRBV11-2 with TRBJ1-2; tentatively, D is TRBD1 (6 bases). The CDR3 totals 11 residues. Deletions cut 5 bases from V and 8 bases from J, with 9 bases between. From germline, CDR1 is SGHAT and CDR2 FQNNGV. CDR3 DNA: TGTGCCAGCAGCCCAGGGGAAGGCTACACCTTC. It is translated as CASSPGEGYTF.